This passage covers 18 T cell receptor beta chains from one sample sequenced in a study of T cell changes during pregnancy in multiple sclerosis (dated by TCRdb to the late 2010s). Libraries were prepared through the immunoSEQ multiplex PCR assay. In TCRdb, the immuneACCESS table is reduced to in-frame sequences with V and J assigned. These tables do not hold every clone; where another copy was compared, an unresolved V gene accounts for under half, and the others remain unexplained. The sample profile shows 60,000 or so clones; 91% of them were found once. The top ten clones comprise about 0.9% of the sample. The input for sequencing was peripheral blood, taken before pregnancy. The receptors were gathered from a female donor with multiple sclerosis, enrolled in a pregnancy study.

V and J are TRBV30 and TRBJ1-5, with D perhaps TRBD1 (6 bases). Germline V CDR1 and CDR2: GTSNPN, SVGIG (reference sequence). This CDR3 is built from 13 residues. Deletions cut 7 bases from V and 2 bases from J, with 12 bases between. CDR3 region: CAFEGGGNQPQHF. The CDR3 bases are TGTGCCTTCGAAGGGGGGGGCAATCAGCCCCAGCATTTT.

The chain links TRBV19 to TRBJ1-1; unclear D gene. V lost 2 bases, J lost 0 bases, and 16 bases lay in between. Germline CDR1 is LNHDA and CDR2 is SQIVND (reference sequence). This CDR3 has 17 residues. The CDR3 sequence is CASSISGILLMNTEAFF. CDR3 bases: TGTGCCAGTAGTATATCCGGGATCCTCCTGATGAACACTGAAGCTTTCTTT.

The CDR3 DNA sequence: TGTGCCAGCAGTTTGCTAGCAACTAATGAAAAACTGTTTTTT. Translation: CASSLLATNEKLFF. The chain combines TRBV6-5 with TRBJ1-4, with D hard to call. Trimming stripped 4 bases from V and 0 bases from J, with 6 bases between. From germline, CDR1 is MNHEY and CDR2 SVGAGI. The CDR3 has 14 amino acids.

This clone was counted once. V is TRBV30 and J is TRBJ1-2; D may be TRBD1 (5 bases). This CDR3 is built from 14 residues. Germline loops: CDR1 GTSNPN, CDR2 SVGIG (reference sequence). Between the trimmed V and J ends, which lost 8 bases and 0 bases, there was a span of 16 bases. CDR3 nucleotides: TGTGCCGGGGTTCAGGGTTTTTCTAACTATGGCTACACCTTC. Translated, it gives CAGVQGFSNYGYTF.

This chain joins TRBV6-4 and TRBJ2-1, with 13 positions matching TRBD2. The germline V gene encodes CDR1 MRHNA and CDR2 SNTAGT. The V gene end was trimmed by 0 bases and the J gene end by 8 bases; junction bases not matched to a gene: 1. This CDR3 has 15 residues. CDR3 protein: CASSDSLAGGHEQFF. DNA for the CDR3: TGTGCCAGCAGTGACTCACTAGCGGGGGGGCATGAGCAGTTCTTC.

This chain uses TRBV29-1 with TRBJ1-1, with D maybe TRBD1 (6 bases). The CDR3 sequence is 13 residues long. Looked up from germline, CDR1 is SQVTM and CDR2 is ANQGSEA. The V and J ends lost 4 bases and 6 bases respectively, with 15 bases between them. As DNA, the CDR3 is TGCAGCGTTGCACAGGGTAGGGTAGCTGAAGCTTTCTTT. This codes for CSVAQGRVAEAFF.

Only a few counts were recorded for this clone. CDR3 nucleotides: TGTGCCAGCAGCGTAAGCTCAGGGGTAGGAAACACCATATATTTT. Translation: CASSVSSGVGNTIYF. This rearrangement joins TRBV9 to TRBJ1-3; TRBD1 might be the D (6 bases). Germline loops: CDR1 SGDLS, CDR2 YYNGEE. V gave up 1 base and J gave up 4 bases, with 12 bases separating them. CDR3 length equals 15 residues.

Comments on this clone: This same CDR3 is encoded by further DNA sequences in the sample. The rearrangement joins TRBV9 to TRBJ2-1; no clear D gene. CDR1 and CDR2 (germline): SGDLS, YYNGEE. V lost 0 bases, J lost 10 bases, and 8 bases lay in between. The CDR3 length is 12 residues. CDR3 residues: CASSVDLGEQFF. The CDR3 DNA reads TGTGCCAGCAGCGTAGATTTGGGCGAGCAGTTCTTC.

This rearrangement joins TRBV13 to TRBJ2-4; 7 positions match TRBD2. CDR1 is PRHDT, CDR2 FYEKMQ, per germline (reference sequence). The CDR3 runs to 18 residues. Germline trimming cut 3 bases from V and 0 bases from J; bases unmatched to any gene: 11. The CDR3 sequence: CASSLAAGEPLAKNIQYF. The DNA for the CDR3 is TGTGCCAGCAGCTTGGCGGCGGGGGAGCCCTTAGCCAAAAACATTCAGTACTTC.

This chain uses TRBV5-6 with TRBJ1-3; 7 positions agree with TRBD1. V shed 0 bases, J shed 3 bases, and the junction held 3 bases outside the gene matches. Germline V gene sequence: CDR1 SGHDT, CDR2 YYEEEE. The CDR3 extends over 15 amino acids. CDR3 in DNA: TGTGCCAGCAGCTTGGCGCAGGGGGGTGGAAACACCATATATTTT. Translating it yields CASSLAQGGGNTIYF.

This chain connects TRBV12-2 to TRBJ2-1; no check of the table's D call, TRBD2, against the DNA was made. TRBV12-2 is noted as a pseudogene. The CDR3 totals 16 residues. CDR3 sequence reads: CASRLSSPSSYNEQFF. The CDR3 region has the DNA TGTGCAAGTCGCTTATCTAGCCCTAGCTCCTACAATGAGCAGTTCTTC.

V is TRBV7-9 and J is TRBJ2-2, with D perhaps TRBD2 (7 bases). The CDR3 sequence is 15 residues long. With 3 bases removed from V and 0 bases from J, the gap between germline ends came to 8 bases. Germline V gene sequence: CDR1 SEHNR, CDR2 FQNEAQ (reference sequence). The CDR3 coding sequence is TGTGCCAGCAGCTTGCGGGGGCCGAACACCGGGGAGCTGTTTTTT. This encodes CASSLRGPNTGELFF.

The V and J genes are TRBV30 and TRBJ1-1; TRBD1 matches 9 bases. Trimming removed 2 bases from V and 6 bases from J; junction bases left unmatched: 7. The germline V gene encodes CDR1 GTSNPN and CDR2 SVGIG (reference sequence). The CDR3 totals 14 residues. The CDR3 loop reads CAWSWDRVMSEAFF. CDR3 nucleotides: TGTGCCTGGAGTTGGGACAGGGTAATGTCTGAAGCTTTCTTT.

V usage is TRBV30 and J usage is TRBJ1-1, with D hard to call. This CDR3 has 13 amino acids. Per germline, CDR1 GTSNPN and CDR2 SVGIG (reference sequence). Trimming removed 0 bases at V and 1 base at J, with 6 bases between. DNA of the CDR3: TGTGCCTGGAGTGTTCAGTGGAACACTGAAGCTTTCTTT. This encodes CAWSVQWNTEAFF.

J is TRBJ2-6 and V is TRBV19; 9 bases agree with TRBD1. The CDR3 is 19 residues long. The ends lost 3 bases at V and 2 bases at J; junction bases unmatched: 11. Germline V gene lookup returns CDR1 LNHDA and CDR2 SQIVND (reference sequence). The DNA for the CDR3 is TGTGCCAGTAGTATTGGTCGTACAGGGGGCTTTGCTGGGGCCAACGTCCTGACTTTC. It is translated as CASSIGRTGGFAGANVLTF.

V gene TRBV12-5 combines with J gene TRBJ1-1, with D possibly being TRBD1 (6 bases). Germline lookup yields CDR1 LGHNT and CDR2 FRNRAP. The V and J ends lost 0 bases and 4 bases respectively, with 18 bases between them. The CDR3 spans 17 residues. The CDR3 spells CASGLVTGVGGATEAFF. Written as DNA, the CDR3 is TGTGCTAGTGGTTTGGTAACCGGGGTGGGGGGGGCCACTGAAGCTTTCTTT. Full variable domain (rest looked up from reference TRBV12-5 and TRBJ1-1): DARVTQTPRHKVTEMGQEVTMRCQPILGHNTVFWYRQTMMQGLELLAYFRNRAPLDDSGMPKDRFSAEMPDATLATLKIQPSEPRDSAVYFCASGLVTGVGGATEAFFGQGTRLTVV.

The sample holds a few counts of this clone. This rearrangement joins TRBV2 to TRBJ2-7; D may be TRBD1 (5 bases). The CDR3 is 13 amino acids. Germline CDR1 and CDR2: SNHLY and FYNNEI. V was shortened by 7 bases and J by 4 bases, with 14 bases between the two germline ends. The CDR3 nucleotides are TGTGCCAGCATCAGAACGTCAGGGTACGAGCAGTACTTC. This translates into CASIRTSGYEQYF.

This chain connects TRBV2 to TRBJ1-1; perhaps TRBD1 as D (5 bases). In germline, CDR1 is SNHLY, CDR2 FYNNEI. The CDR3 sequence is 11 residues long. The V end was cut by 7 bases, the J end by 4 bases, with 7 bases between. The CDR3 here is CASTRGTEAFF. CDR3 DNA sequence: TGTGCCAGCACAAGGGGCACTGAAGCTTTCTTT.